This T cell receptor beta chain was profiled in a study of cytomegalovirus exposure and HLA in healthy donors. This clone occurred once. Germline V lookup: CDR1 MNHEY, CDR2 SMNVEV (reference sequence). This CDR3 contains 17 residues. Trimming cost V 3 bases and J 1 base; bases outside gene matches: 11. TCRdb keeps only in-frame clones here, not all; method: immunoSEQ multiplex PCR. Among approximately 200,000 clones listed, roughly 81% were seen once. The sample consisted of PBMCs. The TCR sequence derives from a woman in her twenties or thirties in good health and CMV-seronegative. This chain uses TRBV27 with TRBJ2-7; 8 bases are shared with TRBD2. CDR3 sequence (DNA): TGTGCCAGCAGTTTGGCTAGCGGGCCTACGAATTCCTACGAGCAGTACTTC. Translated: CASSLASGPTNSYEQYF.